The T cell receptor (beta chain) described here comes from a study of identical twins. With no exceptions, donors were healthy Caucasians. TCRdb passed the 5' RACE reads through MiXCR, listing each CDR3 protein once. The sample shows 500,000 to 550,000 distinct CDR3 sequences, about 20% of them seen only once. Germline CDR1 and CDR2: GTSNPN and SVGIG (reference sequence). Trimming shortened V by 0 bases and J by 10 bases, and 7 bases separated the two germline ends. The CDR3 contains 11 residues. This sample was shared with a second study, whose subject was T cells expressing NK-cell markers. That paper notes: According to the study, TCR beta repertoires originated from sorted CD3+CD56+NKG2C+, CD3+CD56+NKG2C- and CD3+CD56-NKG2C+ T cells.

The sample taken for sequencing was CD4+ T cells sorted from blood. The J gene is TRBJ2-1, the V gene TRBV30; D remains unclear. The source is a woman younger than 30 in good health. CDR3 region: CAWSVLGEQFF. The CDR3 DNA follows: TGTGCCTGGAGTGTACTGGGGGAGCAGTTCTTC.